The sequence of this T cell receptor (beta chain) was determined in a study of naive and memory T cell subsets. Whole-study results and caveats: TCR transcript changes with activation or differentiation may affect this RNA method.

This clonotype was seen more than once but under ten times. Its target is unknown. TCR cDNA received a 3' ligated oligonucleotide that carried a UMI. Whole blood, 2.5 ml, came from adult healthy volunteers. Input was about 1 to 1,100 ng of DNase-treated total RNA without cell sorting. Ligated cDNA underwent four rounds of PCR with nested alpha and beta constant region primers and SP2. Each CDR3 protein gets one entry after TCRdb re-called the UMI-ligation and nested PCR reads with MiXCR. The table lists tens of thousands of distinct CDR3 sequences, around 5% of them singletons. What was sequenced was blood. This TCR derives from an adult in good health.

The CDR3 is CASSERVGDIQYF. In DNA, the CDR3 is TGTGCCAGCAGTGAGAGGGTAGGGGACATTCAGTACTTC. This chain connects TRBV6-1 to TRBJ2-4, with D perhaps given as TRBD1 or TRBD2 (5 bases each). V was cut by 3 bases and J by 8 bases, with 11 bases left in between. CDR3 length equals 13 residues. Germline assignment: CDR1 MNHNS and CDR2 SASEGT.